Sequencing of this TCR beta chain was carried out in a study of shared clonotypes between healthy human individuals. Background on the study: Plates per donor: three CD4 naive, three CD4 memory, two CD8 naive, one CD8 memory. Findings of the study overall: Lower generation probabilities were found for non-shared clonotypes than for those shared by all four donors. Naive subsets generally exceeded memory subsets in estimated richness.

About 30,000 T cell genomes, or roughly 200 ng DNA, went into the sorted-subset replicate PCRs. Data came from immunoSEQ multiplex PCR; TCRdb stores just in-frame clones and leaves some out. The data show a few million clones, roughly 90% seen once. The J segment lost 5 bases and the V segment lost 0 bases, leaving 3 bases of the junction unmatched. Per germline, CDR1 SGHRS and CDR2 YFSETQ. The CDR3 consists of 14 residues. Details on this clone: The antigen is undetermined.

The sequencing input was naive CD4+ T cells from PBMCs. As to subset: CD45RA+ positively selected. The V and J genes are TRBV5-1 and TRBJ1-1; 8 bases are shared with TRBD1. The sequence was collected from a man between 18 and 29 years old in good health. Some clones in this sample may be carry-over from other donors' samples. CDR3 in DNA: TGCGCCAGCAGCTTGGGGACAGGGAGGACTGAAGCTTTCTTT. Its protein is CASSLGTGRTEAFF.